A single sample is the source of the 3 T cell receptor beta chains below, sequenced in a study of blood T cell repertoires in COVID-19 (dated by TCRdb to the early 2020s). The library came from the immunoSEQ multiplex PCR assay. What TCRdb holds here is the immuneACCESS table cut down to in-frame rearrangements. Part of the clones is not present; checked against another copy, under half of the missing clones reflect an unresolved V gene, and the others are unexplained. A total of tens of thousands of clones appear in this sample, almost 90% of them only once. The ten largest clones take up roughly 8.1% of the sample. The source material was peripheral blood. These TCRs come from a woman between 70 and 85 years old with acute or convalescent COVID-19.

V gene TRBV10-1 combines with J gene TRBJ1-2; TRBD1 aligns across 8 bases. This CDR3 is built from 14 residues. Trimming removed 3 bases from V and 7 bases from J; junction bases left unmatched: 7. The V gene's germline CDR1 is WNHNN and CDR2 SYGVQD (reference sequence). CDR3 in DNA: TGCGCCAGCAGTGAAGGACAGGGTGTAAGTGGCTACACCTTC. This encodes CASSEGQGVSGYTF.

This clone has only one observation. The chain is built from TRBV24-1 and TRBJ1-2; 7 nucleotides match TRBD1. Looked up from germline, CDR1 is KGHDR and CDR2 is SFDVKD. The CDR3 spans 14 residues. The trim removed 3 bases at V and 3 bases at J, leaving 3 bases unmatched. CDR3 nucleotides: TGTGCCACCAGTGATCCGGACAGGTACTATGGCTACACCTTC. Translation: CATSDPDRYYGYTF.

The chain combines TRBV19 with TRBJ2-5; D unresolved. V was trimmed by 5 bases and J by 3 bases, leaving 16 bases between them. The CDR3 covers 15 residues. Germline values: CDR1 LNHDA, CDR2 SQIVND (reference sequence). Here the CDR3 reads CASSFSPKMEETQYF. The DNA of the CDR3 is TGTGCCAGTAGTTTTTCTCCTAAGATGGAAGAGACCCAGTACTTC.